A selection of T cell receptor beta chains follows, all from one sample in a study of T cells in Graves' hyperthyroidism and ophthalmopathy. Via MiXCR, TCRdb re-called the multiplex PCR reads, giving one row per CDR3 protein. The sample records over 350,000 distinct CDR3 sequences, roughly 15% being singletons. Sequencing was done on a sample of blood. Source of these receptors: a man between 18 and 29 years old with Graves' ophthalmopathy. The CDR3 runs from the conserved cysteine through the conserved F or W. D genes are given only for firm matches. Only some rows state a clone size, as once, few, many or a class for expanded clones.

d_gene	j_gene	v_gene	abundance	CDR3aa	CDR3nt
NA	TRBJ2-5	TRBV3-1	many	CASSRGGGYETQYF	TGTGCCAGCAGCCGAGGAGGTGGGTACGAGACCCAGTACTTC
NA	TRBJ2-1	TRBV6-1	many	CASSSGLTDEQFF	TGTGCCAGCAGTTCGGGGCTCACGGATGAGCAGTTCTTC
NA	TRBJ2-5	TRBV30	many	CAWSIQETQYF	TGTGCCTGGAGTATCCAAGAGACCCAGTACTTC
NA	TRBJ2-1	TRBV2	many	CASSPSAGGSYNEQFF	TGTGCCAGCAGCCCCTCTGCCGGGGGATCCTACAATGAGCAGTTCTTC
NA	TRBJ1-2	TRBV18	many	CASSSRQEDGYTF	TGTGCCAGCTCATCCCGCCAGGAGGATGGCTACACCTTC
NA	TRBJ2-3	TRBV18	many	CASSPRLTTDTQYF	TGTGCCAGCTCACCACGCCTGACTACAGATACGCAGTATTTT
NA	TRBJ2-7	TRBV11-1	NA	CASSLRVGRDEQYF	TGTGCCAGCAGCTTAAGAGTCGGGCGCGACGAGCAGTACTTC
NA	TRBJ2-7	TRBV20-1	many	CSGCRFPTGTYEQYF	TGCAGCGGATGCAGGTTTCCGACAGGCACCTACGAGCAGTACTTC
NA	TRBJ2-2	TRBV18	many	CASSPGDGNTGELFF	TGTGCCAGCTCACCAGGGGACGGTAACACCGGGGAGCTGTTTTTT
NA	TRBJ2-1	TRBV6-4	few	CASSIGVGAGNEQFF	TGTGCCAGCAGTATCGGGGTAGGGGCGGGCAATGAGCAGTTCTTC
NA	TRBJ2-7	TRBV6-2/TRBV6-3	NA	CASTKQQGLMDEQYF	TGTGCCAGCACCAAACAACAAGGACTAATGGACGAGCAGTACTTC
TRBD1	TRBJ1-5	TRBV6-1	NA	CASVDRVFGPQHF	TGTGCCAGCGTAGACAGGGTATTTGGTCCCCAGCATTTT
TRBD2	TRBJ2-1	TRBV7-6	many	CASSPSGGSSQQFF	TGTGCCAGCAGCCCAAGCGGCGGGAGCTCCCAGCAGTTCTTC
NA	TRBJ2-1	TRBV5-1	many	CASQEGPRNNEQFF	TGCGCCAGCCAGGAGGGCCCCAGGAACAATGAGCAGTTCTTC
NA	TRBJ2-2	TRBV19	NA	CASSIDLLEFTGELFF	TGTGCCAGTAGTATAGATCTATTGGAGTTCACCGGGGAGCTGTTTTTT
NA	TRBJ2-5	TRBV10-3	many	CAISVRVQETQYF	TGTGCCATCAGTGTACGGGTCCAAGAGACCCAGTACTTC
NA	TRBJ1-5	TRBV3-1	many	CASSRDPHQPQHF	TGTGCCAGCAGCCGAGACCCTCATCAGCCCCAGCATTTT
NA	TRBJ2-5	TRBV7-2	NA	CASSLWGGGEETQYF	TGTGCCAGCAGCTTGTGGGGGGGCGGAGAAGAGACCCAGTACTTC
NA	TRBJ1-6	TRBV6-1	NA	CASSYGPTSLHF	TGTGCCAGCAGTTACGGCCCAACCTCCCTTCACTTT
NA	TRBJ2-1	TRBV7-9	many	CASSFPWPNEQFF	TGTGCCAGCAGCTTCCCCTGGCCCAATGAGCAGTTCTTC
TRBD1	TRBJ2-2	TRBV29-1	NA	CSVPGTGAGELFF	TGCAGCGTCCCCGGGACAGGGGCCGGGGAGCTGTTTTTT
TRBD2	TRBJ2-5	TRBV11-2	many	CASNNWGASGGQETQYF	TGTGCCAGCAACAACTGGGGGGCTAGCGGGGGCCAAGAGACCCAGTACTTC
NA	TRBJ1-2	TRBV9	few	CASERHGESYTF	TGTGCCAGCGAGCGTCATGGGGAGAGCTACACCTTC
NA	TRBJ2-7	TRBV6-1	many	CASRDITYEQYF	TGTGCCAGCAGGGACATTACCTACGAGCAGTACTTC
NA	TRBJ1-4	TRBV2	many	CASSDPGNEEKLFF	TGTGCCAGCAGTGACCCAGGGAACGAAGAAAAACTGTTTTTT
NA	TRBJ1-2	TRBV20-1	few	CSVRIQGGPKTNYGYTF	TGCAGTGTCCGGATCCAAGGAGGGCCTAAGACTAACTATGGCTACACCTTC
NA	TRBJ1-2	TRBV6-1	many	CASSEGGTGYYGYTF	TGTGCCAGCAGTGAAGGAGGAACAGGGTACTATGGCTACACCTTC
TRBD2	TRBJ2-7	TRBV13	many	CASSSGLAGGRSYEQYF	TGTGCCAGCAGCTCTGGACTAGCGGGGGGCCGTTCCTACGAGCAGTACTTC
NA	TRBJ1-1	TRBV27	many	CASRGGGTEAFF	TGTGCCAGCAGGGGGGGAGGAACTGAAGCTTTCTTT
NA	TRBJ2-2	TRBV5-1	NA	CASSPRLGSGGLFF	TGCGCCAGCAGCCCTCGACTTGGTTCCGGGGGGCTGTTTTTT
NA	TRBJ2-2	TRBV5-1	many	CASSLWWTGELFF	TGCGCCAGCAGCTTGTGGTGGACCGGGGAGCTGTTTTTT
NA	TRBJ1-1	TRBV6-1	NA	CASSVQQGAEAFF	TGTGCCAGCAGTGTACAACAGGGCGCTGAAGCTTTCTTT
NA	TRBJ2-7	TRBV4-1	many	CASSQGGGAAYEQYF	TGCGCCAGCAGCCAAGGGGGCGGGGCAGCCTACGAGCAGTACTTC
NA	TRBJ2-6	TRBV4-1	NA	CASSQDRQTSGANVLTF	TGCGCCAGCAGCCAAGATCGGCAGACCTCTGGGGCCAACGTCCTGACTTTC
TRBD2	TRBJ2-3	TRBV6-1	few	CASSVTSGVSDTQYF	TGTGCCAGCAGTGTGACTAGCGGGGTCTCAGATACGCAGTATTTT
NA	TRBJ2-1	TRBV5-5	many	CASTQQSDSYNEQFF	TGTGCCAGCACCCAGCAATCGGATTCCTACAATGAGCAGTTCTTC
NA	TRBJ2-1	TRBV11-3	many	CASTMAGPGNEQFF	TGTGCCAGCACGATGGCGGGGCCCGGGAATGAGCAGTTCTTC
NA	TRBJ1-3	TRBV6-1	many	CASSEDMTYSGNTIYF	TGTGCCAGCAGTGAAGATATGACGTACTCTGGAAACACCATATATTTT
TRBD1	TRBJ1-2	TRBV7-9	few	CASSLASDRGSYGYTF	TGTGCCAGCAGCTTAGCGTCAGACAGGGGGTCCTATGGCTACACCTTC
NA	TRBJ2-1	TRBV7-8	many	CASSLGTDNEQFF	TGTGCCAGCAGCTTAGGGACAGACAATGAGCAGTTCTTC
NA	TRBJ2-3	TRBV19	NA	CASSIGKDTQYF	TGTGCCAGTAGTATAGGGAAAGATACGCAGTATTTT
TRBD1	TRBJ1-1	TRBV9	many	CASSPPRTGGTEAFF	TGTGCCAGCAGCCCCCCCCGCACAGGGGGCACTGAAGCTTTCTTT
TRBD1	TRBJ2-7	TRBV19	NA	CASSTTGVPYEQYF	TGTGCCAGTAGTACGACAGGGGTTCCCTACGAGCAGTACTTC
TRBD1	TRBJ1-2	TRBV30	many	CAQPGQPYGYTF	TGTGCCCAACCGGGACAGCCCTATGGCTACACCTTC
TRBD1	TRBJ1-6	TRBV20-1	NA	CSARDRLSYNSPLHF	TGCAGTGCTAGGGACAGGCTGTCCTATAATTCACCCCTCCACTTT
NA	TRBJ2-3	TRBV29-1	many	CSVEKQGSTDTQYF	TGCAGCGTTGAAAAACAGGGTAGCACAGATACGCAGTATTTT
NA	TRBJ2-6	TRBV6-2/TRBV6-3	few	CASSPGHSGANVLTF	TGTGCCAGCAGTCCGGGACATTCCGGGGCCAACGTCCTGACTTTC